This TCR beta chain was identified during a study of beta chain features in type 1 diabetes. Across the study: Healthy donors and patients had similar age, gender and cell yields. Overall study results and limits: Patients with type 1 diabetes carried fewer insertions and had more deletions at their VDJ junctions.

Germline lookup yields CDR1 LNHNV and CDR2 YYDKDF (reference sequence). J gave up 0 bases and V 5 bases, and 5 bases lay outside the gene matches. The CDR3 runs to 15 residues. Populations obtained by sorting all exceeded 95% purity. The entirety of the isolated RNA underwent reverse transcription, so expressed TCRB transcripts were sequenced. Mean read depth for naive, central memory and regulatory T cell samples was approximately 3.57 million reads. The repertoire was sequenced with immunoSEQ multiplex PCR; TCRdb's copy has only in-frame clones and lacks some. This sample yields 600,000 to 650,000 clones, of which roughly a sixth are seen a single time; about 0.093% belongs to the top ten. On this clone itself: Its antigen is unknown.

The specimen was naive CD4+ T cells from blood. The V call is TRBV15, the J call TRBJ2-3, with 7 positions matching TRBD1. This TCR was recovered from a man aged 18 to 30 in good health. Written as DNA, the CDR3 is TGTGCCACCAGCCAACGGACAGGTAGCACAGATACGCAGTATTTT. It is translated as CATSQRTGSTDTQYF.